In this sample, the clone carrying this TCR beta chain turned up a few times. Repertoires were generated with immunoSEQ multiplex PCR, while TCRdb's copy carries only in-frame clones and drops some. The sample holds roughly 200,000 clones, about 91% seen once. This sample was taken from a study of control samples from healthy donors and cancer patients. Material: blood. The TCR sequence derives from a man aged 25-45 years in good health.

As DNA, the CDR3 is TGTGCCAGCAGCTTAAAGCCCCCCCCCTCGGATTCACCCCTCCACTTT. Protein product: CASSLKPPPSDSPLHF. The rearrangement joins TRBV7-3 to TRBJ1-6, with no clear D. Germline-derived CDR1 and CDR2 are SGHTA and FQGTGA. This CDR3 comprises 16 residues. V gave up 1 base and J gave up 8 bases, with 15 bases separating them.